This is a list of T cell receptor beta chains from one sample in a study of shared clonotypes between healthy human individuals. The protocol was immunoSEQ multiplex PCR, while the TCRdb copy is restricted to in-frame clones and leaves out a portion. The data contain approximately 100,000 clones, around two thirds of them singletons. Input material: memory CD8+ T cells sorted from blood. These receptors were collected from a man younger than 45 in good health. CDR3s include the opening cysteine and the closing phenylalanine or tryptophan. The D gene is left open where the match is weak. Not all rows give a size; the values are once, few, many and, for expanded clones, a class.

>TRBJ2-7|TRBV19|15|NA|TRBD1
CASRTGQGSSYEQYF
TGTGCCAGTAGAACAGGACAGGGTAGCTCCTACGAGCAGTACTTC
>TRBJ2-5|TRBV6-5|13|NA|NA
CASSYSAGGTQYF
TGTGCCAGCAGTTACTCGGCGGGTGGGACCCAGTACTTC
>TRBJ2-3|TRBV7-6|14|NA|NA
CASSLWIGTDTQYF
TGTGCCAGCAGCTTATGGATTGGCACAGATACGCAGTATTTT
>TRBJ2-1|TRBV7-9|16|NA|NA
CASSGLEGSSYNEQFF
TGTGCCAGCAGCGGCTTGGAAGGGAGCTCCTACAATGAGCAGTTCTTC
>TRBJ2-7|TRBV7-7|15|NA|NA
CASSPGAGGYYEQYF
TGTGCCAGCAGCCCAGGGGCAGGCGGTTACTACGAGCAGTACTTC
>TRBJ2-3|TRBV7-7|15|NA|NA
CASSPNIASTDTQYF
TGTGCCAGCAGCCCCAACATTGCGAGCACAGATACGCAGTATTTT
>TRBJ2-4|TRBV2|16|NA|TRBD2
CASSEGGTSGLNIQYF
TGTGCCAGCAGTGAAGGGGGGACTAGCGGCCTAAACATTCAGTACTTC
>TRBJ2-3|TRBV11-2|16|NA|TRBD2
CASSRRTSGSTDTQYF
TGTGCCAGCAGCCGGCGGACTAGCGGGAGCACAGATACGCAGTATTTT
>TRBJ2-3|TRBV5-6|12|few|NA
CASSLVTDTQYF
TGTGCCAGCAGCTTGGTCACAGATACGCAGTATTTT
>TRBJ2-5|TRBV28|12|NA|NA
CASKEGGETQYF
TGTGCCAGCAAGGAAGGGGGAGAGACCCAGTACTTC
>TRBJ2-7|TRBV5-6|15|many|TRBD1
CASSISGTGTHEQYF
TGTGCCAGCAGCATATCCGGGACAGGGACCCACGAGCAGTACTTC
>TRBJ2-6|TRBV6-1|17|NA|NA
CASSEEGYGSGANVLTF
TGTGCCAGCAGTGAAGAAGGGTATGGAAGTGGGGCCAACGTCCTGACTTTC
>TRBJ1-5|TRBV5-1|14|NA|TRBD1
CASSWGQGDQPQHF
TGCGCCAGCAGCTGGGGACAGGGTGATCAGCCCCAGCATTTT
>TRBJ1-1|TRBV11-2|13|few|NA
CASSLGSLKFAFF
TGTGCCAGCAGCTTAGGGTCGCTCAAGTTCGCTTTCTTT
>TRBJ2-1|TRBV10-3|15|NA|TRBD1
CAISSRDRDVNEQFF
TGTGCCATCAGCAGCCGGGACAGGGACGTCAATGAGCAGTTCTTC
>TRBJ2-7|TRBV2|13|once|NA
CASSRGGVYEQYF
TGTGCCAGCTCGCGCGGAGGGGTCTACGAGCAGTACTTC
>TRBJ1-5|TRBV27|15|NA|TRBD1
CASSAGQGGNQPQHF
TGTGCCAGCAGTGCGGGACAGGGAGGCAATCAGCCCCAGCATTTT
>TRBJ1-1|TRBV7-9|13|NA|NA
CASSSLGAGEAFF
TGTGCCAGCAGCTCCCTAGGGGCAGGGGAGGCTTTCTTT
>TRBJ1-2|TRBV19|13|once|NA
CASSTGSNYGYTF
TGTGCCAGTAGTACAGGTTCTAACTATGGCTACACCTTC
>TRBJ2-3|TRBV7-9|12|many|NA
CASSFPLDTQYF
TGTGCCAGCAGCTTTCCCCTTGATACGCAGTATTTT
>TRBJ2-3|TRBV7-7|13|NA|TRBD2
CASSPGGADTQYF
TGTGCTAGCAGCCCGGGGGGAGCAGATACGCAGTATTTT
>TRBJ1-1|TRBV21-1|16|NA|NA
CASSGPLLTIRTEAFF
TGTGCCAGCAGCGGTCCTCTACTAACAATTCGCACTGAAGCTTTCTTT
>TRBJ2-5|TRBV6-1|12|NA|NA
CASRRSQETQYF
TGTGCCAGCCGGCGGAGTCAAGAGACCCAGTACTTC
>TRBJ1-1|TRBV11-2|14|NA|NA
CASSLQQGNTEAFF
TGTGCCAGCAGCCTTCAACAGGGGAACACTGAAGCTTTCTTT
>TRBJ2-4|TRBV11-3|13|NA|NA
CASSDPAKNIQYF
TGTGCCAGCAGTGACCCAGCCAAAAACATTCAGTACTTC
>TRBJ2-1|TRBV11-1|17|NA|TRBD2
CASSLDWRGGLADEQFF
TGTGCCAGCAGCTTAGATTGGCGGGGAGGACTAGCCGATGAGCAGTTCTTC
>TRBJ2-3|TRBV7-9|16|once|NA
CASSSQTPTAGDTQYF
TGTGCCAGCAGCTCTCAGACACCGACAGCGGGAGATACGCAGTATTTT
>TRBJ1-2|TRBV4-2|16|NA|NA
CASSQEIGTGTYGYTF
TGTGCCAGCAGCCAAGAAATCGGAACAGGGACCTATGGCTACACCTTC
>TRBJ2-7|TRBV5-4|13|NA|NA
CASTMENSYEQYF
TGTGCCAGCACCATGGAGAACTCCTACGAGCAGTACTTC
>TRBJ2-3|TRBV7-3|13|NA|NA
CASSSSGGGTQYF
TGTGCCAGCAGCTCTAGCGGAGGGGGGACGCAGTATTTT
>TRBJ2-2|TRBV28|14|NA|NA
CASSWEPNTGELFF
TGTGCCAGCAGTTGGGAACCGAACACCGGGGAGCTGTTTTTT
>TRBJ1-1|TRBV7-6|15|NA|NA
CASSEGARVDTEAFF
TGTGCCAGCAGCGAAGGGGCGAGGGTGGACACTGAAGCTTTCTTT
>TRBJ2-7|TRBV27|17|NA|TRBD2
CASSPRVGGGRSYEQYF
TGTGCCAGCAGTCCCCGGGTTGGGGGGGGTCGTTCCTACGAGCAGTACTTC
>TRBJ2-7|TRBV5-1|14|NA|TRBD1
CASSPGTATYEQYF
TGCGCCAGCAGTCCCGGGACAGCTACCTACGAGCAGTACTTC
>TRBJ1-1|TRBV7-2|12|NA|NA
CASSFLGAEAFF
TGTGCCAGCAGCTTTCTGGGGGCTGAAGCTTTCTTT
>TRBJ2-3|TRBV7-2|13|NA|NA
CASSRNRADTQYF
TGTGCCAGCAGCCGGAACAGGGCGGATACGCAGTATTTT
>TRBJ2-1|TRBV6-6|14|many|NA
CASSQDYPGNEQFF
TGTGCCAGCAGTCAGGACTACCCCGGAAATGAGCAGTTCTTC
>TRBJ2-3|TRBV7-6|15|NA|NA
CASSLASGSTDTQYF
TGTGCCAGCAGCTTAGCCAGCGGGAGCACAGATACGCAGTATTTT
>TRBJ2-1|TRBV27|14|few|TRBD1
CASSLTTGKDEQFF
TGTGCCAGCAGCTTAACGACAGGGAAGGATGAGCAGTTCTTC
>TRBJ2-5|TRBV6-4|15|NA|TRBD2
CASSEAGGGFETQYF
TGTGCCAGCAGTGAAGCGGGAGGAGGCTTTGAGACCCAGTACTTC
>TRBJ2-3|TRBV6-6|16|NA|NA
CASSYSREFGTDTQYF
TGTGCCAGCAGTTACTCGAGGGAGTTCGGCACAGATACGCAGTATTTT
>TRBJ2-7|TRBV5-1|12|NA|NA
CASSSLGHEQYF
TGCGCCAGCAGCTCTTTGGGACACGAGCAGTACTTC
>TRBJ2-1|TRBV6-4|16|few|TRBD2
CASSALAGVGYNEQFF
TGTGCCAGCAGCGCCTTAGCGGGAGTGGGCTACAATGAGCAGTTCTTC
>TRBJ2-2|TRBV28|18|many|NA
CASSSPPLLAEDTGELFF
TGTGCCAGCAGTTCCCCCCCTTTGCTGGCAGAGGACACCGGGGAGCTGTTTTTT